This TCR beta chain was captured by sequencing in a study of T-cell memory formation after mild COVID-19. Findings and limits, study-wide: Cross-reactive memory appears to have joined, as suggested by some responding clones showing up in pre-infection memory.

This clonotype was seen only a few times. Its antigen is not known. The CDR3 is 12 residues long. The V end lost 4 bases, the J end lost 8 bases, and 10 bases lay between the germline ends. Germline assignment: CDR1 SGHRS and CDR2 YFSETQ. Each CDR3 protein is one row after TCRdb ran MiXCR on the 5' RACE reads. The data contain about 340,000 distinct CDR3 sequences, 10% to 15% of them seen just once; the ten biggest clones take up about 22%. The chain has TRBV5-1 and TRBJ2-1; D is uncertain. This receptor was identified in a man in his late teens or twenties who had mild COVID-19 (a few samples of this study predate the infection). Cell type and time point are not known. The material sequenced was PBMCs or a T cell subset sorted from them (not recorded which). The CDR3: CASSRGWYEQFF. In DNA, the CDR3 is TGCGCCAGCAGCCGTGGATGGTATGAGCAGTTCTTC. Looking up the rest from reference TRBV5-1 and TRBJ2-1 gives the full variable domain: KAGVTQTPRYLIKTRGQQVTLSCSPISGHRSVSWYQQTPGQGLQFLFEYFSETQRNKGNFPGRFSGRQFSNSRSEMNVSTLELGDSALYLCASSRGWYEQFFGPGTRLTVL.